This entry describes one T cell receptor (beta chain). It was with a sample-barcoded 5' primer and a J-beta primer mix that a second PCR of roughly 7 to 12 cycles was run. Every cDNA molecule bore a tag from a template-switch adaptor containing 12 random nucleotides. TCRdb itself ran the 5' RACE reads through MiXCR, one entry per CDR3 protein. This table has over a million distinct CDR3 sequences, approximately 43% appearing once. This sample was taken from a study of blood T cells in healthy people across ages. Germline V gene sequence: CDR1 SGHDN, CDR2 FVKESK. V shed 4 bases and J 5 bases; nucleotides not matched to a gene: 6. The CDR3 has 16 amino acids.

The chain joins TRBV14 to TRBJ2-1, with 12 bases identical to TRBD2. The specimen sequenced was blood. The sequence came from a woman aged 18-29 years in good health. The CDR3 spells CASSRQLAGGNNEQFF. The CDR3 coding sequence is TGTGCCAGCAGCCGCCAACTAGCGGGAGGCAACAATGAGCAGTTCTTC.